This entry lists 24 T cell receptor beta chains sequenced from one sample in a study of blood T cell repertoires in COVID-19. Method: immunoSEQ multiplex PCR; TCRdb's copy keeps in-frame clones and lacks some. The sample includes 270,000 or so clones, 75% to 90% seen only once; the top ten take about 0.94%. The sequencing input was peripheral blood. These receptors were obtained from a woman aged 40 to 50 who had recovered from COVID-19.

For the CDR3, the DNA is TGTGCCAGCAGCCAAGGGAGGGAACTAGCGGGGGCCAACACCGGGGAGCTGTTTTTT. Protein: CASSQGRELAGANTGELFF. This sequence joins TRBV7-3 and TRBJ2-2; 11 bases line up with TRBD2. V was clipped by 5 bases and J by 2 bases; unmatched bases: 13. This CDR3 is 19 amino acids long. Looked up from germline, CDR1 is SGHTA and CDR2 is FQGTGA.

The CDR3 spells CASSPRTDPNYGYTF. The CDR3 DNA sequence: TGTGCCAGCTCACCCCGGACAGACCCTAACTATGGCTACACCTTC. The V gene is TRBV18, the J gene TRBJ1-2; D may be TRBD1 (6 bases). CDR1 and CDR2 from the germline V gene are KGHSH and LQKENI. The CDR3 runs 15 residues. V lost 3 bases and J 0 bases, leaving 11 bases between the germline ends.

This chain connects TRBV7-3 to TRBJ1-6, with D tentatively TRBD1 (5 bases). V was pared by 2 bases and J by 8 bases, with 13 bases between. Germline CDR1 SGHTA, CDR2 FQGTGA. This CDR3 has 15 amino acids. For the CDR3, the DNA is TGTGCCAGCAGCTTAGGGGCCCAGGCACATTCACCCCTCCACTTT. It is translated as CASSLGAQAHSPLHF.

V gene TRBV9 combines with J gene TRBJ2-7; 7 bases match TRBD2. Germline V gene lookup returns CDR1 SGDLS and CDR2 YYNGEE. The CDR3 is made up of 21 amino acids. J was trimmed by 6 bases and V by 0 bases; bases with no gene match: 27. CDR3 sequence: CASSVGGGDPSGDPLSSEQYF. CDR3 sequence (DNA): TGTGCCAGCAGCGTAGGGGGAGGGGACCCCTCGGGGGACCCCCTGTCGTCCGAGCAGTACTTC.

This chain joins TRBV3-1 (or the pseudogene TRBV3-2) and TRBJ2-3; no clear D gene. The germline V and J ends were trimmed by 4 bases and 1 base, with 6 bases remaining between them. The CDR3 runs to 13 residues. Germline V gene data show CDR1 as LGHDT and CDR2 as YNNKEL (reference sequence). The DNA for the CDR3 is TGTGCCAGCAGCCCCGCGGGCACAGATACGCAGTATTTT. It translates to CASSPAGTDTQYF.

The chain combines TRBV9 with TRBJ2-1, with 7 positions matching TRBD2. This CDR3 has 15 amino acids. Losses at the gene ends were 5 bases for V and 3 bases for J; bases not matched to a gene: 8. Germline V gene sequence: CDR1 SGDLS, CDR2 YYNGEE. CDR3 sequence reads: CASSTGTKGYNEQFF. The DNA for the CDR3 is TGTGCCAGCAGTACCGGGACTAAGGGCTACAATGAGCAGTTCTTC.

The V and J genes are TRBV25-1 and TRBJ2-6, with D perhaps matching TRBD2 (7 bases). Trimming took 4 bases from V and 0 from J, leaving 16 bases between them. CDR1 is MGHDK and CDR2 is SYGVNS in the germline V gene. The CDR3 runs to 18 residues. The CDR3, as DNA: TGTGCCAGCAGTGCACCAAAGGGGGAGGGCTCTGGGGCCAACGTCCTGACTTTC. It codes for CASSAPKGEGSGANVLTF.

This chain uses TRBV3-1 (or the pseudogene TRBV3-2) with TRBJ2-1, with 7 bases lining up with TRBD2. The CDR3 is 16 amino acids. CDR1 is LGHDT, CDR2 YNNKEL, per germline (reference sequence). With V trimmed by 4 bases and J by 12 bases, 18 bases remained unmatched. The CDR3 bases are TGTGCCAGCAGCCCCCCGGACCTGAGCGGGGAGGAGGGGCAGTTCTTC. Residues: CASSPPDLSGEEGQFF.

This chain connects TRBV11-3 to TRBJ2-1; 11 bases match TRBD2. Germline V gene data show CDR1 as SGHNT and CDR2 as YENEEA. V gave up 2 bases and J gave up 3 bases; unmatched junction bases: 6. This CDR3 has 17 residues. In DNA, the CDR3 is TGTGCCAGCAGCTTAAGTAGCGGGAGGGCCCTCTACAATGAGCAGTTCTTC. Protein product: CASSLSSGRALYNEQFF.

V gene TRBV28 combines with J gene TRBJ2-3; TRBD1 is a possible D gene (5 bases). The CDR3 is 15 residues long. Trimming left V 2 bases short and J 4 bases short, with 13 bases between. Per germline, CDR1 MDHEN and CDR2 SYDVKM. The CDR3 bases are TGTGCCAGCAGTTTAACGCAGGGAAGTGCAGATACGCAGTATTTT. This codes for CASSLTQGSADTQYF.

The chain links TRBV6-6 to TRBJ1-4; the D gene is possibly TRBD1 (6 bases). The CDR3 sequence is 15 residues long. The germline V gene encodes CDR1 MNHNY and CDR2 SVGAGI (reference sequence). V was cut by 2 bases and J by 2 bases, with 9 bases left in between. DNA for the CDR3: TGTGCCAGCAGTTACAGCAGGGGCACTAATGAAAAACTGTTTTTT. Translating gives CASSYSRGTNEKLFF.

The chain combines TRBV19 with TRBJ2-3; 7 bases map to TRBD2. The J segment lost 6 bases and the V segment lost 5 bases, leaving 5 bases of the junction unmatched. The CDR3 consists of 13 residues. CDR1 and CDR2 (germline): LNHDA, SQIVND (reference sequence). In nucleotides, the CDR3 is TGTGCCAGTAGTGCGGGAGCATTGGATACGCAGTATTTT. This codes for CASSAGALDTQYF.

This chain joins TRBV5-1 and TRBJ2-2; 10 nucleotides match TRBD2. V shed 0 bases and J 4 bases; nucleotides not matched to a gene: 3. CDR3 length: 16 amino acids. Germline CDR1 reads SGHRS; CDR2 reads YFSETQ. Here the CDR3 reads CASSLAPSGSTGELFF. As DNA, the CDR3 is TGCGCCAGCAGCTTGGCCCCTAGCGGGAGCACCGGGGAGCTGTTTTTT.

V gene TRBV5-6 combines with J gene TRBJ2-3; D unresolved. This CDR3 has 17 residues. CDR1 and CDR2 (germline): SGHDT, YYEEEE. Between the trimmed V and J ends, which lost 0 bases and 0 bases, there was a span of 14 bases. The CDR3 DNA reads TGTGCCAGCAGCTTGGCCTCCTTCAGTGGCAGCACAGATACGCAGTATTTT. This codes for CASSLASFSGSTDTQYF.

This chain links TRBV7-9 with TRBJ2-1, with 9 bases lining up with TRBD2. The CDR3 totals 15 residues. With 5 bases clipped from V and 8 bases from J, the junction kept 10 bases outside the gene matches. The germline V gene has CDR1 SEHNR and CDR2 FQNEAQ (reference sequence). CDR3 bases: TGTGCCAGCAGCCAGATTGGCGGGAGGGGAGATGAGCAGTTCTTC. This gives the protein CASSQIGGRGDEQFF.

On this clone itself: The sample contains more than one DNA sequence encoding this CDR3. J is TRBJ1-2 and V is TRBV24-1; tentative D call: TRBD1 (5 bases). Trimming pared 4 bases from V and 2 bases from J, leaving 7 bases between. The germline CDR1 and CDR2 sequences are KGHDR and SFDVKD. This CDR3 region has 13 residues. For the CDR3, the DNA is TGTGCCACCAGTGAAAGGGGCAACTATGGCTACACCTTC. It encodes CATSERGNYGYTF.

This sequence joins TRBV9 and TRBJ2-5, with 9 bases aligning to TRBD2. The CDR3 is made up of 16 amino acids. CDR1 SGDLS and CDR2 YYNGEE come from the germline V gene. Losses at the gene ends were 3 bases for V and 1 base for J; bases not matched to a gene: 7. The CDR3 bases are TGTGCCAGCAGCGGGCCGACTAGCGGTATCCAAGAGACCCAGTACTTC. Amino acid sequence: CASSGPTSGIQETQYF.

Only one count was recorded for this clone. This rearrangement joins TRBV11-3 to TRBJ2-7; 9 bases line up with TRBD2. CDR1 SGHNT and CDR2 YENEEA come from the germline V gene. J gave up 3 bases and V 1 base, and 7 bases lay outside the gene matches. The CDR3 sequence is 16 residues long. In DNA form, the CDR3 reads TGTGCCAGCAGCTTAGGGGGTAGCGGGAGTAGCTACGAGCAGTACTTC. Its translation is CASSLGGSGSSYEQYF.

The chain is built from TRBV29-1 and TRBJ2-5; 8 nucleotides agree with TRBD2. V lost 3 bases and J lost 5; bases outside the gene matches: 2. Germline CDR1 is SQVTM and CDR2 is ANQGSEA. The length of the CDR3 is 12 residues. The CDR3 protein is CSVEPSGETQYF. The DNA of the CDR3 is TGCAGCGTTGAGCCTAGCGGGGAGACCCAGTACTTC.

The chain has TRBV29-1 and TRBJ2-2, with 7 bases matching TRBD1. Germline V gene data show CDR1 as SQVTM and CDR2 as ANQGSEA. The CDR3 contains 13 residues. V trimming: 3 bases; J trimming: 4 bases; junction bases outside the gene matches: 2. The CDR3 reads CSVEGTVTGELFF. The DNA of the CDR3 is TGCAGCGTTGAGGGGACAGTCACCGGGGAGCTGTTTTTT.

The genes are TRBV7-9 and TRBJ1-1, with 7 positions matching TRBD1. The CDR3 loop spans 14 amino acids. CDR1 is SEHNR and CDR2 is FQNEAQ in the germline V gene (reference sequence). V was clipped by 5 bases and J by 6 bases; unmatched bases: 9. CDR3 protein: CASSATGRGAEAFF. DNA of the CDR3: TGTGCCAGCAGCGCGACAGGGCGCGGGGCTGAAGCTTTCTTT.

The rearrangement links TRBV24-1 to TRBJ1-5; 7 bases fit TRBD1. V was pared by 4 bases and J by 4 bases, with 3 bases of the junction left unmatched. The CDR3 runs to 14 residues. Germline CDR1 KGHDR, CDR2 SFDVKD. The CDR3 DNA sequence: TGTGCCACCAGTGACCCGGACAGGAATCAGCCCCAGCATTTT. As protein: CATSDPDRNQPQHF.

The V call is TRBV6-5, the J call TRBJ2-1; 8 bases align to TRBD2. V lost 8 bases to trimming and J lost 6 bases; unmatched junction nucleotides: 12. This CDR3 is built from 15 residues. Germline lookup yields CDR1 MNHEY and CDR2 SVGAGI. CDR3 nucleotides: TGTGCCAGCGGAATAGGGACTAGTTCGGTCAATGAGCAGTTCTTC. Translation: CASGIGTSSVNEQFF.

In DNA, the CDR3 is TGTGCCAGCAGCTTAGCGGGCGGGACAGATACGCAGTATTTT. Translating it yields CASSLAGGTDTQYF. The rearrangement links TRBV7-2 to TRBJ2-3; TRBD2 is a possible D gene (5 bases). The germline CDR1 and CDR2 sequences are SGHTA and FQGNSA. This CDR3 has 14 amino acids. The germline V and J ends were trimmed by 0 bases and 3 bases, with 7 bases remaining between them.